Each of the 18 T cell receptor beta chains below was sequenced from the same sample in a study of blood T cell repertoires in COVID-19. The data were produced by immunoSEQ multiplex PCR, yet TCRdb's version contains in-frame clones alone and is incomplete. This table has 85,000 to 110,000 clones, over 85% appearing once. Sequenced material: peripheral blood. The receptors originated from a woman aged 80 or over in a cohort sampled during active COVID-19.

The V and J genes are TRBV7-2 and TRBJ2-1; TRBD2 agrees at 8 bases. Unmatched junction bases numbered 8, after V lost 3 bases and J lost 10 bases. The CDR3 runs 14 residues. The germline V gene has CDR1 SGHTA and CDR2 FQGNSA. The CDR3 loop reads CASSFQGLVGEQFF. The CDR3 DNA sequence: TGTGCCAGCAGCTTTCAGGGACTAGTAGGCGAGCAGTTCTTC.

The chain is built from TRBV6-5 and TRBJ1-5; D call uncertain. CDR3 size: 14 residues. Trimming removed 2 bases at V and 3 bases at J, with 8 bases between. Germline lookup yields CDR1 MNHEY and CDR2 SVGAGI. In nucleotides, the CDR3 is TGTGCCAGCAGTTACGGGCAGGTCAATCAGCCCCAGCATTTT. Amino acid sequence: CASSYGQVNQPQHF.

This chain uses TRBV5-1 with TRBJ2-5, with TRBD2 identical over 7 bases. The length of the CDR3 is 17 residues. V lost 4 bases, J lost 1 base, and 13 bases stayed unmatched. The germline CDR1 and CDR2 sequences are SGHRS and YFSETQ. As DNA, the CDR3 is TGCGCCAGCAGCCCTGGACTAGTATCCCCCCCCCAAGAGACCCAGTACTTC. Encoded protein: CASSPGLVSPPQETQYF.

V is TRBV27 and J is TRBJ1-5; 9 bases align to TRBD1. This CDR3 region has 21 residues. V shed 2 bases, J shed 4 bases, and the junction held 21 bases outside the gene matches. Germline values: CDR1 MNHEY, CDR2 SMNVEV (reference sequence). The CDR3 reads CASSLVQAGQGLKLPNQPQHF. The DNA of the CDR3 is TGTGCCAGCAGTTTAGTACAGGCGGGACAGGGACTCAAACTGCCAAATCAGCCCCAGCATTTT.

This chain joins TRBV7-8 and TRBJ1-1; 7 nucleotides align to TRBD1. The CDR3 has 14 residues. The V gene end was trimmed by 2 bases and the J gene end by 4 bases; junction bases not matched to a gene: 4. CDR1 is SGHVS, CDR2 FQNEAQ, per germline. This CDR3 is CASSLNRGGTEAFF. The DNA of the CDR3 is TGTGCCAGCAGCTTAAACAGGGGTGGCACTGAAGCTTTCTTT.

The chain has TRBV6-5 and TRBJ1-2; possibly TRBD1 for D (6 bases). This CDR3 is 13 amino acids long. The V and J ends lost 7 bases and 3 bases respectively, with 12 bases between them. The germline V gene encodes CDR1 MNHEY and CDR2 SVGAGI. The CDR3 DNA reads TGTGCCAGCACCACAACAGGGCACTATGGCTACACCTTC. This translates into CASTTTGHYGYTF.

The V gene is TRBV6-1, the J gene TRBJ1-5; no clear D. CDR1 is MNHNS, CDR2 SASEGT, per germline. Trimming left V 2 bases short and J 3 bases short, with 20 bases between. The CDR3 loop spans 18 amino acids. CDR3 in DNA: TGTGCCAGCAGTGAATTTGGGCGGAGGGTAGGGCTCAATCAGCCCCAGCATTTT. Translated, it gives CASSEFGRRVGLNQPQHF.

The rearrangement joins TRBV19 to TRBJ2-5; D call uncertain. V was pared by 5 bases and J by 5 bases, with 12 bases between. Germline CDR1 and CDR2: LNHDA and SQIVND (reference sequence). The CDR3 is 13 amino acids. CDR3 bases: TGTGCCAGTAGTCCAAGAGATCCGGAGACCCAGTACTTC. Its protein product is CASSPRDPETQYF.

Concerning this clone itself: Additional DNA sequences in this sample encode the identical CDR3. This chain connects TRBV5-1 to TRBJ2-7; 7 bases fit TRBD1. The CDR3 sequence is 14 residues long. From germline, CDR1 is SGHRS and CDR2 YFSETQ. Unmatched junction bases numbered 2, after V lost 0 bases and J lost 2 bases. CDR3 sequence reads: CASSLGQGPYEQYF. The CDR3 DNA sequence: TGCGCCAGCAGCTTGGGACAGGGACCCTACGAGCAGTACTTC.

The chain combines TRBV2 with TRBJ2-3; D might be TRBD2 (5 bases). CDR1 is SNHLY, CDR2 FYNNEI, per germline. The V gene lost 3 bases and the J gene lost 6 bases, with 7 bases spanning the gap. The CDR3 consists of 12 residues. CDR3 sequence reads: CASSDRGDTQYF. In DNA, the CDR3 is TGTGCCAGCAGTGATCGCGGGGATACGCAGTATTTT.

V is TRBV28 and J is TRBJ2-3; tentative D call: TRBD2 (5 bases). Between the trimmed V and J ends, which lost 8 bases and 2 bases, there was a span of 8 bases. Germline CDR1 reads MDHEN; CDR2 reads SYDVKM. The CDR3 spans 12 residues. In DNA, the CDR3 is TGTGCCAGCGAGGGTAACACAGATACGCAGTATTTT. Protein: CASEGNTDTQYF. The variable domain in full, with the rest retrieved from reference TRBV28 and TRBJ2-3, is DVKVTQSSRYLVKRTGEKVFLECVQDMDHENMFWYRQDPGLGLRLIYFSYDVKMKEKGDIPEGYSVSREKKERFSLILESASTNQTSMYLCASEGNTDTQYFGPGTRLTVL.

V usage is TRBV21-1 and J usage is TRBJ2-7; the table's D gene call, TRBD1, was not cross checked with the DNA. TRBV21-1 is a recognized pseudogene. CDR3 length equals 14 residues. The CDR3 region is CASSKGQRYYEQYF. The CDR3 nucleotides read TGTGCCAGCAGCAAGGGCCAACGGTACTACGAGCAGTACTTC.

The genes are TRBV18 and TRBJ2-7; 10 bases map to TRBD1. With V trimmed by 3 bases and J by 3 bases, 5 bases remained unmatched. Germline lookup yields CDR1 KGHSH and CDR2 LQKENI. The CDR3 runs 15 residues. The CDR3 sequence: CASSPDRGPVYEQYF. CDR3 nucleotide sequence: TGTGCCAGCTCACCCGACAGGGGGCCAGTCTACGAGCAGTACTTC.

The chain joins TRBV28 to TRBJ2-4; D unclear. This CDR3 is 13 amino acids long. Trimming pared 4 bases from V and 3 bases from J, leaving 7 bases between. Germline loops: CDR1 MDHEN, CDR2 SYDVKM. Here the CDR3 reads CASSSANKNIQYF. The CDR3 DNA reads TGTGCCAGCAGTTCAGCGAACAAAAACATTCAGTACTTC.

V and J are TRBV2 and TRBJ2-7; no firm D call. V shed 4 bases and J shed 2 bases, with 12 bases lying between them. This CDR3 is 14 amino acids long. The germline V gene has CDR1 SNHLY and CDR2 FYNNEI. This CDR3 reads CASSVEISTYEQYF. The CDR3 DNA follows: TGTGCCAGCAGTGTAGAAATCTCAACCTACGAGCAGTACTTC.

V gene TRBV9 combines with J gene TRBJ2-3; 8 bases agree with TRBD2. V lost 2 bases, J lost 5 bases, and 7 bases stayed unmatched. Germline CDR1 is SGDLS and CDR2 is YYNGEE. This CDR3 region has 15 residues. This chain's CDR3 is CASSVERGNLDTQYF. CDR3 bases: TGTGCCAGCAGCGTCGAGCGGGGGAATTTAGATACGCAGTATTTT. The entire variable domain, with the rest obtained from reference TRBV9 and TRBJ2-3, is as follows: DSGVTQTPKHLITATGQRVTLRCSPRSGDLSVYWYQQSLDQGLQFLIQYYNGEERAKGNILERFSAQQFPDLHSELNLSSLELGDSALYFCASSVERGNLDTQYFGPGTRLTVL.

This chain joins TRBV5-1 and TRBJ2-7, with D possibly being TRBD1 (5 bases). Germline assignment: CDR1 SGHRS and CDR2 YFSETQ. CDR3 size: 14 residues. V was cut by 2 bases and J by 3 bases, with 12 bases left in between. Here the CDR3 reads CASSFKGLGYEQYF. The CDR3 nucleotides read TGCGCCAGCAGCTTCAAGGGGTTGGGCTACGAGCAGTACTTC.

In its sample, this clone was seen once. The chain couples TRBV5-6 to TRBJ2-2; 11 bases fit TRBD2. The CDR3 length is 17 residues. Germline V gene lookup returns CDR1 SGHDT and CDR2 YYEEEE. With V trimmed by 3 bases and J by 2 bases, 6 bases remained unmatched. The CDR3, as DNA: TGTGCCAGCAGCTCCCTAGCGGGGGGCGGTAACACCGGGGAGCTGTTTTTT. This codes for CASSSLAGGGNTGELFF.